This T cell receptor (beta chain) came from a study of T-cell reconstitution after alpha-beta-depleted transplantation in children. Points from the study as a whole: Diversity and T-cell counts at one year after transplant derived mostly from new T cells.

Unique molecular identifiers tagged the TCRbeta library. Using its own MiXCR run on the PCR reads, TCRdb lists one record per CDR3 protein. The repertoire holds approximately 85,000 distinct CDR3 sequences, with around a sixth as singletons. This clonotype showed up just a few times. Its antigen remains unidentified. CDR3 length: 16 amino acids. Trimming cost V 5 bases and J 3 bases; bases outside gene matches: 10. CDR1 and CDR2 (germline): PRHDT, FYEKMQ (reference sequence). The source was PBMCs, mostly from graft donor cells, collected 180 days after TCRalphabeta/CD19-depleted stem cell transplant. This TCR was sampled from a male patient aged 2-9 years who had a stem cell transplant for acute lymphoblastic leukemia, so the T cells may come from the graft donor. The V call is TRBV13, the J call TRBJ2-5, with TRBD2 matching 9 bases. CDR3 sequence: CASSTLAGTSEETQYF. DNA for the CDR3: TGTGCCAGCAGCACCCTAGCGGGGACGTCCGAAGAGACCCAGTACTTC.